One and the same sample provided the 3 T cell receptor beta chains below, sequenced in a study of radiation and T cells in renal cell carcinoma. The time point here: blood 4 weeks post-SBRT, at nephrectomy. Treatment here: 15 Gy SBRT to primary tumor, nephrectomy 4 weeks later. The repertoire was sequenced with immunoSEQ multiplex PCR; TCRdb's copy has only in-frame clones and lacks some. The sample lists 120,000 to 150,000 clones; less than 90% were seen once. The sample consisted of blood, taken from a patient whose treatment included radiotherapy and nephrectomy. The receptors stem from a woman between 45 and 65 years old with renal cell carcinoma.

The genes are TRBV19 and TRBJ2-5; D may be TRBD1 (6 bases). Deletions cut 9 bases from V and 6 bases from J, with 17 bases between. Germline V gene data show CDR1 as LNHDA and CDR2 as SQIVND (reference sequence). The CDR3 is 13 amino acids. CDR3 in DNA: TGTGCCAGGAGAACAGGGTGTCAGAAGACCCAGTACTTC. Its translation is CARRTGCQKTQYF.

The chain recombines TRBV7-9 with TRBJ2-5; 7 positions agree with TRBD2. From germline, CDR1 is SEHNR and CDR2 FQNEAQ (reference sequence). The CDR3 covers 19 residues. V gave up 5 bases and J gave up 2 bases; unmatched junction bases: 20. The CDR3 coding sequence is TGTGCCAGCAGCCCCCCCCAAATAGAGCGGGGCAGGAAACAAGAGACCCAGTACTTC. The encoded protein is CASSPPQIERGRKQETQYF.

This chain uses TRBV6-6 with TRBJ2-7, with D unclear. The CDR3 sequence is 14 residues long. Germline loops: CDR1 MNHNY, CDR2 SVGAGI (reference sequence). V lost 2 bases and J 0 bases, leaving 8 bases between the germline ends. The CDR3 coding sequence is TGTGCCAGCAGTTACGAGGTTTTCTCCTACGAGCAGTACTTC. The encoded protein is CASSYEVFSYEQYF.